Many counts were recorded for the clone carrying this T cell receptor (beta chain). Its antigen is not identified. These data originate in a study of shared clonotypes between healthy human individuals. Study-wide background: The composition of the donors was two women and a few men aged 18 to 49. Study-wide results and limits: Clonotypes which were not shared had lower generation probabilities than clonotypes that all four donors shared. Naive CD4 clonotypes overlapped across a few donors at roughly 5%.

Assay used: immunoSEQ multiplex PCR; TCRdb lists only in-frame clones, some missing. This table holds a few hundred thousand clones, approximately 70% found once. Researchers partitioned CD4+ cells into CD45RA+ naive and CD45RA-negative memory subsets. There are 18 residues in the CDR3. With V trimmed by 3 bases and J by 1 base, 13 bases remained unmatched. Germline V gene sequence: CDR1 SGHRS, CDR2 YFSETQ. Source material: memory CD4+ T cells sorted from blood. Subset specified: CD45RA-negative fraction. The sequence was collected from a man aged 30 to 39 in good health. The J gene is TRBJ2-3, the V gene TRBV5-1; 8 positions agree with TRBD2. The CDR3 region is CASSSQQRGSLRTDTQYF. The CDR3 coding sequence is TGCGCCAGCAGCTCCCAGCAGCGGGGGAGTCTTCGCACAGATACGCAGTATTTT.